This T cell receptor beta chain was observed in a study of T cell responses to AZD1222 COVID-19 vaccine. Clones were sequenced by immunoSEQ multiplex PCR, and TCRdb holds only the in-frame ones, with some missing. The repertoire has about 130,000 clones, 70% to 90% of them found once; the top ten carry under 6%. With respect to this clone: Its antigen is currently unknown.

The germline V gene has CDR1 SGHNT and CDR2 YYREEE (reference sequence). The CDR3 extends over 12 amino acids. Trimming cost V 4 bases and J 0 bases, with 5 bases left between them. Findings and limits, study-wide: Seropositive AZD1222 recipients at baseline numbered only five to seven. Regions left unmutated in variants are reportedly the target of nearly half of spike-specific TCRs. Spike-specific TCR breadth and depth both grew after two AZD1222 doses. In a largely white British group with more females than males, clonal diversity was possibly underestimated.

The starting material was peripheral blood, obtained 28 days after the second AZD1222 dose. This TCR came from an adult who received the AZD1222 COVID-19 vaccine. The V and J genes are TRBV5-4 and TRBJ2-7; D gene ambiguous. The CDR3 DNA sequence: TGTGCCAGCAGCCACAACTCCTACGAGCAGTACTTC. Its protein product is CASSHNSYEQYF.